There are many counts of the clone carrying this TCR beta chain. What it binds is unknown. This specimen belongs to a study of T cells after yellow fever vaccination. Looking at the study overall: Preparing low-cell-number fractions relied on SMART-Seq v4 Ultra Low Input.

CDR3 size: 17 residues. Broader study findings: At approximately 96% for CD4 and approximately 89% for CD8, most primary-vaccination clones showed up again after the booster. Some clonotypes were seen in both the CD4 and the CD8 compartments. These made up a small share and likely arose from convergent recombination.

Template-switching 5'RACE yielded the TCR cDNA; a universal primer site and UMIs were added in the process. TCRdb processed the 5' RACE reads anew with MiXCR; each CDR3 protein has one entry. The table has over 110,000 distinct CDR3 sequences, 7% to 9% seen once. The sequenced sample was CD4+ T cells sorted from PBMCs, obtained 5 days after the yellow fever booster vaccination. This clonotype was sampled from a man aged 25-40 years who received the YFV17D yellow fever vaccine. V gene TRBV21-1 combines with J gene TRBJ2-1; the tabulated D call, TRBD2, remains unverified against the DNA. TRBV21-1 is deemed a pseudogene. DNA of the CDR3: TGTGCCAGCAGCCCTCTTGCCCTAGCGGGAGGGCCCTTAGAGCAGTTCTTC. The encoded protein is CASSPLALAGGPLEQFF.